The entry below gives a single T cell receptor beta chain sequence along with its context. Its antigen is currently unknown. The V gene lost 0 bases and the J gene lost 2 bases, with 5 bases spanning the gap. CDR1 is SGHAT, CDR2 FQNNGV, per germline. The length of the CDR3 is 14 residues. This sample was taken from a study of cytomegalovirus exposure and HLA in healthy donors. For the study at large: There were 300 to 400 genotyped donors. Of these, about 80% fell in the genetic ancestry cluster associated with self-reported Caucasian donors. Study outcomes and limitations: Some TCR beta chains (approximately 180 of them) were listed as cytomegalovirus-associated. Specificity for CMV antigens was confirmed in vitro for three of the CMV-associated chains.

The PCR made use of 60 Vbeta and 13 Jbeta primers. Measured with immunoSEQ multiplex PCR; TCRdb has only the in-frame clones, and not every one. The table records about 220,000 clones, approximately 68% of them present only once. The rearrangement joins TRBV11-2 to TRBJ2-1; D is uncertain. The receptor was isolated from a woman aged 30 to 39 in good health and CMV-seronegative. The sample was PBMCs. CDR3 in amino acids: CASSLEAAYNEQFF. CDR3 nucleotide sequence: TGTGCCAGCAGCTTAGAGGCGGCCTACAATGAGCAGTTCTTC.